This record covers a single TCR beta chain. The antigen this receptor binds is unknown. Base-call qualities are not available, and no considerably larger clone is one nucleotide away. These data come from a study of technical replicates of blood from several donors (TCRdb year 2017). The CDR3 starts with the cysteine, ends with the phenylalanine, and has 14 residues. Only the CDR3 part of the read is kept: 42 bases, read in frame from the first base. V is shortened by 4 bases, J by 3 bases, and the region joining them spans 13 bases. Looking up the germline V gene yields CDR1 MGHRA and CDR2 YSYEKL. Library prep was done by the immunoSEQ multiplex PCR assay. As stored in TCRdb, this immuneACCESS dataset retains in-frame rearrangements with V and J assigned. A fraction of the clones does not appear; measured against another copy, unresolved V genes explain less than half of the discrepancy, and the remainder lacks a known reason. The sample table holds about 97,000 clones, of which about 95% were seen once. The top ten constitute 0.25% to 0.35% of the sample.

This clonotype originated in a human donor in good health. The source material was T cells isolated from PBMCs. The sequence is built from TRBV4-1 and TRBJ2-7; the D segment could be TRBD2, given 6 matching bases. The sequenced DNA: TGCGCCAGCAGCCCCGGGACTTCATTCTACGAGCAGTACTTC. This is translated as CASSPGTSFYEQYF.